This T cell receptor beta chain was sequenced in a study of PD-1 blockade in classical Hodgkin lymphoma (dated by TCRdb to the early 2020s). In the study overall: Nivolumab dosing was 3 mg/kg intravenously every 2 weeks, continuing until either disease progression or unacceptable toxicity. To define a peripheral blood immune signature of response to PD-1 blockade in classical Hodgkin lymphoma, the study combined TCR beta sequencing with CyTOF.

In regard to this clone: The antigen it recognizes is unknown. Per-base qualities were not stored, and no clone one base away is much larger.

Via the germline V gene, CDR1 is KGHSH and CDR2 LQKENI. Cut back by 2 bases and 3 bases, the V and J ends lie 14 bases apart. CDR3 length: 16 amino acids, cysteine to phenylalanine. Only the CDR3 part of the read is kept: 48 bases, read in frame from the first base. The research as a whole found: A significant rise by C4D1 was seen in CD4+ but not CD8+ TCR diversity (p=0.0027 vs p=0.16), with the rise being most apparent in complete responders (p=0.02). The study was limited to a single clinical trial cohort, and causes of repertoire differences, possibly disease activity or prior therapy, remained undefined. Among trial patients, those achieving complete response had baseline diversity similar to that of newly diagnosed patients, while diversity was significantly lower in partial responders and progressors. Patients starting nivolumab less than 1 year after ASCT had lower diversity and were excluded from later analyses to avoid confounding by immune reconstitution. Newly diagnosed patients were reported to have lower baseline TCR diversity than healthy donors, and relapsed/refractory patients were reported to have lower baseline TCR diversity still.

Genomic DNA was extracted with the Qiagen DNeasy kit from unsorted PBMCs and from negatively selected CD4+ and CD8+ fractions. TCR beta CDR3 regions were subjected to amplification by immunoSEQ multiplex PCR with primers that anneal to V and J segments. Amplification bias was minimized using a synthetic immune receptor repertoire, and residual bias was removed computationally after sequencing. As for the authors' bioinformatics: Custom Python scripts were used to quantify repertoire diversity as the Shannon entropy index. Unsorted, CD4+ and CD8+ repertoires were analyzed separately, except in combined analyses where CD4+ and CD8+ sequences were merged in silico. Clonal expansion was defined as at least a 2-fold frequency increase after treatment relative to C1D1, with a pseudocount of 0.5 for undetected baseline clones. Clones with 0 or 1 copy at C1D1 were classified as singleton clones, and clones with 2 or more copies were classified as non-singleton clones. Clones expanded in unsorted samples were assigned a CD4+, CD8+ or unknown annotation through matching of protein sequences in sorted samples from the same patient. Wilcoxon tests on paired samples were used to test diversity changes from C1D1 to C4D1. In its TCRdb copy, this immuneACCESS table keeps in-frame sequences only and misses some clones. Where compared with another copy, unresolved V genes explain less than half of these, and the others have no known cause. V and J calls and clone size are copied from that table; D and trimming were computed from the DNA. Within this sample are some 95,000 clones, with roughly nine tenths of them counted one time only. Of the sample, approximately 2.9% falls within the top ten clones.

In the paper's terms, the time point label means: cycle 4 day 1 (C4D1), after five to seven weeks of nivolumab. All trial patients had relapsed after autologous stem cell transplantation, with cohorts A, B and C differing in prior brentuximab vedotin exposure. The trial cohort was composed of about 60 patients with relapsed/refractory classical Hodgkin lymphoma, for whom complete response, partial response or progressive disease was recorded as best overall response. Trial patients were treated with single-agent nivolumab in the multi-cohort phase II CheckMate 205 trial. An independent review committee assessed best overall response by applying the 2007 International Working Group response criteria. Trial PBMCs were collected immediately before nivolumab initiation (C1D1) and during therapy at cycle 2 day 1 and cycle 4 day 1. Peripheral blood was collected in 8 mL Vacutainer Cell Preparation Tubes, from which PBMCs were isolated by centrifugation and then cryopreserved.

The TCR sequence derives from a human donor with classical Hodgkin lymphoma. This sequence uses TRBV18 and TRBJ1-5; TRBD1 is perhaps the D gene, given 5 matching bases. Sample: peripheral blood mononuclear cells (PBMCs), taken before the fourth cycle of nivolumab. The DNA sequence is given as TGTGCCAGCTCACCAGTGGTGGCGGGGCTCAATCAGCCCCAGCATTTT. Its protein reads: CASSPVVAGLNQPQHF.